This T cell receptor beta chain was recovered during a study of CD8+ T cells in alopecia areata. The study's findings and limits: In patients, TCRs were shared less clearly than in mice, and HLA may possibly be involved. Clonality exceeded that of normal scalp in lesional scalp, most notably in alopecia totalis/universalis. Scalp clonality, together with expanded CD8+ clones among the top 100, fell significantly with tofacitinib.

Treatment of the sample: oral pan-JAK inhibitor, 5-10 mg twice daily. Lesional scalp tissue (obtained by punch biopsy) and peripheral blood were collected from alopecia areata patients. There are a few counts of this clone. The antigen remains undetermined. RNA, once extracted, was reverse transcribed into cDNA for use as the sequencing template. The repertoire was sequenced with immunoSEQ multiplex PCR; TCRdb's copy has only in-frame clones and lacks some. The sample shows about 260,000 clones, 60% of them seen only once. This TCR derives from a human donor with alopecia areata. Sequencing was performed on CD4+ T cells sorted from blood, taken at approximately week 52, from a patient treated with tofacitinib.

The CDR3 sequence: CASSRQSYEQYF. For the CDR3, the DNA is TGTGCCAGCAGCCGACAGTCCTACGAGCAGTACTTC. V usage is TRBV7-9 and J usage is TRBJ2-7; possible D gene TRBD1, 5 bases. V shed 5 bases and J shed 1 base, with 6 bases lying between them. The CDR3 is made up of 12 amino acids. CDR1 is SEHNR and CDR2 is FQNEAQ in the germline V gene (reference sequence).